These T cell receptor beta chains were read from a single sample in a study of technical replicates of blood from a few donors. Produced via immunoSEQ multiplex PCR; TCRdb's table is partial and in-frame only. In the table there are about 70,000 clones, roughly 92% of which are singletons. The sequenced sample consisted of T cells isolated from PBMCs. The receptors were gathered from a human donor in good health. Both conserved end residues are part of each CDR3. A D gene is named only where the DNA matches it firmly. Size values are once, few and many counts, or a class for expanded clones, and some rows have none.

v_call,d_call,clone_size,j_call,cdr3_nt,cdr3_aa
TRBV6-5,-,-,TRBJ1-4,TGTGCCAGCAGTAGCGACGAAAAACTGTTTTTT,CASSSDEKLFF
TRBV7-2,TRBD2,-,TRBJ2-4,TGTGCCAGCAGCTCCCCGGGACTAGCTCCCCTTGCCAAAAACATTCAGTACTTC,CASSSPGLAPLAKNIQYF
TRBV2,-,-,TRBJ2-5,TGTGCCAGCAGTGAAGCGCCTCAGGGTACGACCCAGTACTTC,CASSEAPQGTTQYF
TRBV9,-,-,TRBJ2-2,TGTGCCAGCAGCTCCCGACAGGAGGGGGCCGTCACCGGGGAGCTGTTTTTT,CASSSRQEGAVTGELFF
TRBV5-1,TRBD1,-,TRBJ2-4,TGCGCCAGCAGTCAGACAGGGCCCAAAAACATTCAGTACTTC,CASSQTGPKNIQYF
TRBV4-3,TRBD2,-,TRBJ2-7,TGCGCCAGCAGCCAAACCACGACTAGCGGGAGGCCCCACGAGCAGTACTTC,CASSQTTTSGRPHEQYF
TRBV27,TRBD2,few,TRBJ2-3,TGTGCCAGCAGTTTATATAGCGGGATTGTCGCAGATACGCAGTATTTT,CASSLYSGIVADTQYF
TRBV30,-,-,TRBJ2-7,TGTGCCTGGAGTGTACTAACGGGGGGACAGGACGAGCAGTACTTC,CAWSVLTGGQDEQYF
TRBV11-2,-,-,TRBJ2-7,TGTGCCAGCAGCTTAGCGGGCTCCTACGAGCAGTACTTC,CASSLAGSYEQYF
TRBV4-3,-,-,TRBJ1-1,TGCGCCAGCAGCCAAGATAGGGGAAGTAGCACTGAAGCTTTCTTT,CASSQDRGSSTEAFF
TRBV9,-,-,TRBJ2-7,TGTGCCAGCAGCGTAGGTCTCGGGGGTATGGAGCAGTACTTC,CASSVGLGGMEQYF
TRBV7-3,-,-,TRBJ2-6,TGTGCCAGCAGCTTCCCTTCAACGGGCTCTGGGGCCAACGTCCTGACTTTC,CASSFPSTGSGANVLTF
TRBV11-3,TRBD1,-,TRBJ2-2,TGTGCCAGCAGCTCCGGGACAGGGGGCCTCGGGGAGCTGTTTTTT,CASSSGTGGLGELFF
TRBV18,-,-,TRBJ1-1,TGTGCCAGCTCACCAAGTATAGGCGGCGAAAGGAACACTGAAGCTTTCTTT,CASSPSIGGERNTEAFF
TRBV7-2,-,-,TRBJ1-1,TGTGCCAGCAGCTTCGTTGGACAGACCACTGAAGCTTTCTTT,CASSFVGQTTEAFF
TRBV28,-,-,TRBJ2-7,TGTGCCAGCAGTTCCCCCCCATCCGGGAGTTACGAGCAGTACTTC,CASSSPPSGSYEQYF
TRBV5-1,-,-,TRBJ1-1,TGCGCCAGCAGCTTGGGAGGTTTGCAGTTGAAGAGGGTCTTT,CASSLGGLQLKRVF
TRBV7-8,-,-,TRBJ1-1,TGTGCCAGCAGCTTGTACAGGAACACTGAAGCTTTCTTT,CASSLYRNTEAFF
TRBV4-1,TRBD1,-,TRBJ2-7,TGCGCCAGCAGCAAAAACCGGGACAGCTACGAGCAGTACTTC,CASSKNRDSYEQYF
TRBV6-5,-,-,TRBJ2-7,TGTGCCAGCAGTCGAGACACCCCAGGGGACGAGCAGTACTTC,CASSRDTPGDEQYF
TRBV19,TRBD1,-,TRBJ1-1,TGTGCCAGTATATCTCGCCGGGACAGAATCATGAACACTGAAGCTTTCTTT,CASISRRDRIMNTEAFF
TRBV5-6,-,-,TRBJ1-1,TGTGCCAGCAGCTTGGAACAGAACACTGAAGCTTTCTTT,CASSLEQNTEAFF
TRBV15,-,-,TRBJ2-4,TGTGCCACCAGCAGAGATTGGGGGGAGCGGATTCAGTACTTC,CATSRDWGERIQYF
TRBV4-1,-,-,TRBJ2-2,TGCGCCAGCAGCCAATATTCCAGCACCGGGGAGCTGTTTTTT,CASSQYSSTGELFF